The following is a TCR beta chain sequence with its context. What it binds is not known. CDR3 and TCR beta VDJ profiling relied on a genomic DNA template. In TCRdb, the reads were re-called with MiXCR into one record per CDR3 protein. This sample yields about 160,000 distinct CDR3 sequences, of which roughly 48% are seen a single time; about 31% belongs to the top ten. This sample was included in a study of CD8+CD57+ T cells in acquired aplastic anemia. The wider study: An average of roughly 3 ug of DNA was obtained from sorted CD4+ and CD8+ cells.

V lost 0 bases and J 0 bases, leaving 18 bases between the germline ends. CDR1 is MNHEY and CDR2 is SVGEGT in the germline V gene. This CDR3 comprises 19 residues. In patients chosen for sequencing, flow cytometry had shown CD8+CD57+ cell expansion. Study-level results: Controls did not differ significantly from patients in CD8+ Simpson's diversity. Patients and controls had in common approximately 28 CD8+ CDR3 sequences.

The specimen sequenced was sorted CD4+, CD8+, or CD8+CD57+ T cells (not recorded which) from PBMCs. V gene TRBV6-2 or TRBV6-3 combines with J gene TRBJ2-1; D not certain. The receptor comes from a human donor with aplastic anemia. CDR3 loop: CASSYSTEDPFSSYNEQFF. The CDR3, as DNA: TGTGCCAGCAGTTACTCCACCGAGGACCCTTTTAGCTCCTACAATGAGCAGTTCTTC.